This record concerns one T cell receptor (beta chain) sequence. There is no known antigen for this receptor. The record has no base qualities; no much larger clone is one base away. The collaborating institutions used their own protocols to collect whole blood in K2EDTA tubes. Collaborator samples were shipped for TCRbeta analysis as frozen whole blood, isolated PBMCs, or DNA extracted from either sample type. The data originate from a study of blood T cell repertoires in COVID-19 (dated by TCRdb to the early 2020s). In terms of the full investigation: Samples from collaborators originated in the United States, Italy and Spain and spanned both the acute and convalescent phases of COVID-19. The material from the prospective study consisted of cDNA or gDNA derived from T cells, B-cell-depleted T cells, or PBMCs. The dataset comprised deeply sampled blood TCRbeta repertoires from subjects exposed to, actively infected with, or recovered from COVID-19. The repertoires were released in a freely available public database intended as a resource for research on the immune response to SARS-CoV-2. Samples came from the ongoing ImmuneRACE study (first 160 participants) plus 1,254 subjects from 6 global collaborators. Nearly every sample came with metadata listing a de-identified subject ID, COVID-19 status, age in years and sex. Where available, HLA class I and class II types were obtained from metadata supplied by the sample provider rather than from assay-based typing.

The immunoSEQ Assay, a bias-controlled multiplex PCR, was used to amplify TCRbeta CDR3 regions from genomic DNA. The authors processed their data as follows. Nucleated cell counts per sample were estimated from amplification of reference gene primers within the assay. To quantify the absolute abundance of each unique TCRbeta CDR3 rearrangement, sequence reads were collapsed and filtered. Productive Simpson clonality was computed per sample as the square root of Simpson's diversity index over productive rearrangements. Here the immuneACCESS table is served through TCRdb, limited to in-frame sequences with V and J called. Missing clones are a known gap in these copies; in checked studies unresolved V genes cover under half, and the rest lacks a known reason. V, J and clone size are those of that table, while D and trimming were read from the DNA. This sample is represented by some 41,000 clones; roughly 84% of them were singletons. Approximately 4.1% of the sample lies in the top ten.

General conclusions and limits of the study: The amount of clinical and demographic metadata varied by source and participant and was provided uncurated.

From the cysteine through the phenylalanine, the CDR3 covers 15 amino acids. The retained sequence is limited to the CDR3, 45 bases, with the frame set at the first base. V is cut back by 1 base and J by 5 bases, with 5 bases in the junction unmatched. CDR1 SGHTA and CDR2 FQGTGA are derived from the germline V gene. The rearrangement combines TRBV7-3 with TRBJ2-1; 7 of the junction bases match TRBD2. This TCR came from a woman aged 70-85 years with acute or convalescent COVID-19. What was sequenced was peripheral blood. The CDR3 reads CASSLIASGNNEQFF. The DNA reads as follows: TGTGCCAGCAGCTTAATCGCTAGCGGAAACAATGAGCAGTTCTTC.